This T cell receptor beta chain appears in the sequencing data of a study of cytomegalovirus exposure and HLA in healthy donors. Separate from the approximately 700-subject first cohort was the approximately 110-subject validation cohort, to which the donors belonged. This clone was detected once. Here immunoSEQ multiplex PCR was the method, and the copy in TCRdb shows in-frame clones only, minus some. The sample has more than 120,000 clones, 70% to 90% seen once. Germline CDR1 GTSNPN, CDR2 SVGIG (reference sequence). CDR3 length: 14 residues. The germline V and J ends were trimmed by 0 bases and 6 bases, with 12 bases remaining between them.

The receptor was isolated from a man younger than 35 in good health and CMV-seropositive. The J gene is TRBJ2-1, the V gene TRBV30; a weak D match, TRBD1 (5 bases). Sequenced sample: PBMCs. CDR3 DNA sequence: TGTGCCTGGAGTGTAGCCAGGGCGAGCAATGAGCAGTTCTTC. Translated: CAWSVARASNEQFF.